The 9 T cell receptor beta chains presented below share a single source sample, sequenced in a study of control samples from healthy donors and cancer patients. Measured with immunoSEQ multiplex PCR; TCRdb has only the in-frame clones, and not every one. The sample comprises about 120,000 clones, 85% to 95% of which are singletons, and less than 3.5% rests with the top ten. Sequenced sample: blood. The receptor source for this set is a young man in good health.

The CDR3 loop is CASSPAGFSNQPQHF. The CDR3 nucleotides are TGTGCCAGCAGCCCGGCTGGGTTTAGCAATCAGCCCCAGCATTTT. The V gene is TRBV7-9, the J gene TRBJ1-5; the D is unclear. The CDR3 sequence is 15 residues long. The V end was cut by 5 bases, the J end by 0 bases, with 11 bases between. Germline loops: CDR1 SEHNR, CDR2 FQNEAQ (reference sequence). Together with reference TRBV7-9 and TRBJ1-5, the CDR3 gives the full variable domain: DTGVSQNPRHKITKRGQNVTFRCDPISEHNRLYWYRQTLGQGPEFLTYFQNEAQLEKSRLLSDRFSAERPKGSFSTLEIQRTEQGDSAMYLCASSPAGFSNQPQHFGDGTRLSIL.

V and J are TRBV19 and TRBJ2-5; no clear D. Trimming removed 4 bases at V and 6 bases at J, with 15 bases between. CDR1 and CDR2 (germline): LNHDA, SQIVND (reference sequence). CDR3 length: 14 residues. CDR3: CASSTASEGKTQYF. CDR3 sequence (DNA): TGTGCCAGTAGTACCGCCTCGGAAGGGAAGACCCAGTACTTC.

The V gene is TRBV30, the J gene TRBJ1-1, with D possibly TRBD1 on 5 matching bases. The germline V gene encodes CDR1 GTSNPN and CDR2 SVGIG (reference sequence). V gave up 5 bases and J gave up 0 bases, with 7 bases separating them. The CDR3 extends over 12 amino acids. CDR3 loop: CAWGTMNTEAFF. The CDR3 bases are TGTGCCTGGGGGACGATGAACACTGAAGCTTTCTTT.

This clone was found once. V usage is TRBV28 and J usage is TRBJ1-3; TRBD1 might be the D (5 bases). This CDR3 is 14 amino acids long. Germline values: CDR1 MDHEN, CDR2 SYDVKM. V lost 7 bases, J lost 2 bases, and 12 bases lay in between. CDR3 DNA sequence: TGTGCCAGCACCCCGGGGACCGCTGGAAACACCATATATTTT. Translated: CASTPGTAGNTIYF.

The CDR3 bases are TGTGCCATCAGTGAGTCGGCAGGGGCGGGAGAGACCCAGTACTTC. Protein: CAISESAGAGETQYF. This chain links TRBV10-3 with TRBJ2-5, with D possibly TRBD1 on 6 matching bases. Trimming left V 0 bases short and J 4 bases short, with 12 bases between. Germline V gene lookup returns CDR1 ENHRY and CDR2 SYGVKD. CDR3 length: 15 residues.

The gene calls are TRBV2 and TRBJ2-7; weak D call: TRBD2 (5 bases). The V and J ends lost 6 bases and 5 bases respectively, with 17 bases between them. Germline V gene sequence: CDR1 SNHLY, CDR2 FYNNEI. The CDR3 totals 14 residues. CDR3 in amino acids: CASRVSEGLNEQYF. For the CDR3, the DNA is TGTGCCAGCAGGGTCTCAGAGGGTCTTAACGAGCAGTACTTC.

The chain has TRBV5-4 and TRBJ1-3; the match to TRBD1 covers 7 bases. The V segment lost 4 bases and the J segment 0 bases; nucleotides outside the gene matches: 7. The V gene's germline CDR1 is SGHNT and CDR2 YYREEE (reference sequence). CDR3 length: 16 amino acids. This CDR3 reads CASSPTGATSGNTIYF. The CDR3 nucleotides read TGTGCCAGCAGCCCCACAGGGGCCACCTCTGGAAACACCATATATTTT.

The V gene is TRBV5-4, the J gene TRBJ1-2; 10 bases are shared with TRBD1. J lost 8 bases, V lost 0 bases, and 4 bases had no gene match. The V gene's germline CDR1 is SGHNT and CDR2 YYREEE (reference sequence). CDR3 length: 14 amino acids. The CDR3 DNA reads TGTGCCAGCAGCTTGGGACAGGGGGCGGGAGGCTACACCTTC. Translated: CASSLGQGAGGYTF.

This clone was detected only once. DNA for the CDR3: TGTGCCAGCAGCGCAAAACACCGCTCTGGAAACACCATATATTTT. This gives the protein CASSAKHRSGNTIYF. The rearrangement uses TRBV9 and TRBJ1-3; D remains ambiguous. This CDR3 region has 15 residues. Germline assignment: CDR1 SGDLS and CDR2 YYNGEE. V gave up 3 bases and J gave up 0 bases, with 10 bases separating them.